This T cell receptor beta chain is from a study of blood T cell repertoires in COVID-19. Study context: PBMCs, B-cell-depleted T cells, or T cells provided the cDNA or gDNA that made up the material.

The CDR3 spans 15 residues. With 3 bases clipped from V and 3 bases from J, the junction kept 5 bases outside the gene matches. CDR1 is LNHDA and CDR2 is SQIVND in the germline V gene (reference sequence). The table came from immunoSEQ multiplex PCR; TCRdb's copy has only in-frame clones and leaves some out. The repertoire holds about 220,000 clones, with approximately 84% as singletons. The chain couples TRBV19 to TRBJ2-3; 8 nucleotides match TRBD1. This clonotype was obtained from a woman aged 25 to 39 who had recovered from COVID-19. Sequenced material: peripheral blood. As DNA, the CDR3 is TGTGCCAGTAGTATGGGACAGGTGAGGACAGATACGCAGTATTTT. This gives the protein CASSMGQVRTDTQYF.